The 31 T cell receptor beta chains in this list originate from one sample, sequenced in a study of blood T cell repertoires in COVID-19. Produced via immunoSEQ multiplex PCR; TCRdb's table is partial and in-frame only. Counted here are some 270,000 clones, roughly 89% occurring once; the ten biggest clones make up around 0.84%. Material: peripheral blood. The source is a man aged 30-40 years with acute or convalescent COVID-19.

The rearrangement uses TRBV7-3 and TRBJ2-7; D is uncertain. The CDR3 is 13 amino acids. Trimming pared 5 bases from V and 2 bases from J, leaving 10 bases between. Germline loops: CDR1 SGHTA, CDR2 FQGTGA. CDR3 amino acids: CASSRKAPYEQYF. CDR3 in DNA: TGTGCCAGCAGCAGAAAAGCCCCCTACGAGCAGTACTTC.

The chain recombines TRBV6-5 with TRBJ1-6; TRBD1 is a possible D gene (6 bases). CDR1 MNHEY and CDR2 SVGAGI come from the germline V gene. Trimming removed 7 bases from V and 16 bases from J, with 20 bases in between. The CDR3 covers 13 residues. Written as DNA, the CDR3 is TGTGCCAGCATGGGGGATGACGGACAGACTCTCCACTTT. Translating it yields CASMGDDGQTLHF.

J is TRBJ1-2 and V is TRBV5-4; perhaps TRBD1 as D (6 bases). Per germline, CDR1 SGHNT and CDR2 YYREEE (reference sequence). The ends were cut back, 5 bases at V and 8 bases at J, with 13 bases in the middle. The CDR3 spans 12 residues. The CDR3, as DNA: TGTGCCAGCAGTTTACAGGGATCCGGCTACACCTTC. It translates to CASSLQGSGYTF.

The chain links TRBV28 to TRBJ2-7; D may be TRBD2 (6 bases). CDR3 length: 16 residues. Germline loops: CDR1 MDHEN, CDR2 SYDVKM. Trimming removed 3 bases at V and 2 bases at J, with 17 bases between. CDR3 in DNA: TGTGCCAGCAGTTTTGGCGGGGCTCCCCGGGCCTACGAGCAGTACTTC. This sequence encodes CASSFGGAPRAYEQYF.

J is TRBJ1-3 and V is TRBV19, with D uncertain. V was shortened by 3 bases and J by 0 bases, with 6 bases between the two germline ends. The CDR3 is made up of 14 amino acids. Germline V gene sequence: CDR1 LNHDA, CDR2 SQIVND (reference sequence). This CDR3 is CASSMGVSGNTIYF. The CDR3 DNA reads as TGTGCCAGTAGTATGGGAGTCTCTGGAAACACCATATATTTT.

The rearrangement uses TRBV3-1 (or the pseudogene TRBV3-2) and TRBJ2-5, with 10 bases matching TRBD2. The germline gives CDR1 LGHDT, CDR2 YNNKEL (reference sequence). This CDR3 is built from 17 residues. Here the CDR3 DNA reads TGTGCTTCTGCTCGCGCCGGGACTAGCGCTACCCAAGAGACCCAGTACTTC. This sequence encodes CASARAGTSATQETQYF.

This chain uses TRBV28 with TRBJ2-2; 11 nucleotides align to TRBD2. Trimming took 4 bases from V and 3 from J; bases not matched to a gene: 4. CDR3 length: 16 residues. Germline V gene data show CDR1 as MDHEN and CDR2 as SYDVKM. The CDR3 spells CASSSRLAGYTGELFF. For the CDR3, the DNA is TGTGCCAGCAGTTCAAGACTAGCGGGGTACACCGGGGAGCTGTTTTTT.

This chain connects TRBV7-3 to TRBJ1-2; TRBD1 aligns across 9 bases. The CDR3 has 13 amino acids. The V gene end was trimmed by 0 bases and the J gene end by 11 bases; junction bases not matched to a gene: 4. From germline, CDR1 is SGHTA and CDR2 FQGTGA. The chain's CDR3 is CASSLTRDRAYTF. The CDR3 region has the DNA TGTGCCAGCAGCTTAACCCGGGACAGGGCTTACACCTTC.

The V gene is TRBV2, the J gene TRBJ2-5, with no clear D. Trimming took 6 bases from V and 2 from J, leaving 7 bases between them. The V gene's germline CDR1 is SNHLY and CDR2 FYNNEI. This CDR3 region has 12 residues. CDR3 residues: CASRELQETQYF. In DNA, the CDR3 is TGTGCCAGCAGGGAACTACAAGAGACCCAGTACTTC.

The chain employs TRBV15 and TRBJ1-4; D gene ambiguous. The CDR3 loop spans 15 amino acids. V was shortened by 5 bases and J by 7 bases, with 17 bases between the two germline ends. Germline CDR1 is LNHNV and CDR2 is YYDKDF (reference sequence). The CDR3 reads CATSSRSHTGEKLFF. Here the CDR3 DNA reads TGTGCCACCAGCTCCCGATCCCATACGGGTGAAAAACTGTTTTTT.

The chain employs TRBV11-2 and TRBJ2-1; TRBD1 might be the D (6 bases). This CDR3 has 15 residues. V lost 0 bases to trimming and J lost 3 bases, with 9 bases between them. Per the germline V gene, CDR1 is SGHAT and CDR2 is FQNNGV. In DNA form, the CDR3 reads TGTGCCAGCAGCTTAGAGGGGGCAGTCTACAATGAGCAGTTCTTC. This encodes CASSLEGAVYNEQFF.

The V and J genes are TRBV24-1 and TRBJ2-1, with 7 bases fitting TRBD1. Germline CDR1 and CDR2: KGHDR and SFDVKD. Trimming at V came to 5 bases and at J to 13 bases, leaving 4 bases not matched to a gene. The CDR3 spans 11 residues. The CDR3: CATSGGGGQFF. The DNA of the CDR3 is TGTGCCACCAGTGGAGGGGGCGGACAGTTCTTC.

This chain links TRBV4-1 with TRBJ2-1; D is possibly TRBD2 (5 bases). This CDR3 has 18 residues. V dropped 0 bases and J dropped 0 bases, with 15 bases sitting between them. The V gene's germline CDR1 is MGHRA and CDR2 YSYEKL. The CDR3 spells CASSQDIGESSSYNEQFF. CDR3 in DNA: TGCGCCAGCAGCCAAGATATCGGGGAGTCGAGCTCCTACAATGAGCAGTTCTTC.

The gene calls are TRBV11-2 and TRBJ2-7; 8 bases are shared with TRBD2. The trim removed 3 bases at V and 0 bases at J, leaving 1 base unmatched. The germline V gene has CDR1 SGHAT and CDR2 FQNNGV. This CDR3 contains 14 residues. This chain's CDR3 is CASSFSGNSYEQYF. The CDR3 nucleotides are TGTGCCAGCAGCTTTAGCGGGAACTCCTACGAGCAGTACTTC.

The chain recombines TRBV27 with TRBJ1-1; D might be TRBD1 (6 bases). The germline V and J ends were trimmed by 3 bases and 5 bases, with 22 bases remaining between them. The germline V gene encodes CDR1 MNHEY and CDR2 SMNVEV (reference sequence). This CDR3 is 17 amino acids long. CDR3 amino acids: CASSFRITGPSLTEAFF. The DNA of the CDR3 is TGTGCCAGCAGTTTCCGTATTACAGGGCCCTCGCTTACTGAAGCTTTCTTT.

The chain is built from TRBV6-6 and TRBJ1-5, with a weak D call TRBD1 (6 bases). Per germline, CDR1 MNHNY and CDR2 SVGAGI (reference sequence). With 2 bases removed from V and 11 bases from J, the gap between germline ends came to 22 bases. This CDR3 is built from 16 residues. The DNA for the CDR3 is TGTGCCAGCAGTTACCTTACAGGGCCCCCCGGGAGGACCCAGCATTTT. This encodes CASSYLTGPPGRTQHF.

The chain uses TRBV19 and TRBJ2-1; maybe TRBD2 (5 bases). The CDR3 consists of 14 residues. Deletions cut 9 bases from V and 9 bases from J, with 21 bases between. Germline V gene data show CDR1 as LNHDA and CDR2 as SQIVND (reference sequence). Written as DNA, the CDR3 is TGTGCCAGCGCACGGATCTACGAAGGGAGTGAGCAGTTCTTC. Translating it yields CASARIYEGSEQFF.

This clone is a singleton in its sample. V is TRBV28 and J is TRBJ1-2, with TRBD1 matching 8 bases. The trim removed 1 base at V and 8 bases at J, leaving 12 bases unmatched. The CDR3 loop spans 16 amino acids. Germline lookup yields CDR1 MDHEN and CDR2 SYDVKM. As DNA, the CDR3 is TGTGCCAGCAGTTTATCCCCCAGGGGGCAAGGGAAAGGCTACACCTTC. This encodes CASSLSPRGQGKGYTF.

This sequence joins TRBV28 and TRBJ2-1, with 15 bases identical to TRBD2. V lost 6 bases and J lost 6; bases outside the gene matches: 12. The CDR3 consists of 18 residues. Germline CDR1 and CDR2: MDHEN and SYDVKM. The CDR3 here is CASSPGLAGGFWVNEQFF. The CDR3 bases are TGTGCCAGCAGCCCGGGACTAGCGGGGGGTTTTTGGGTCAATGAGCAGTTCTTC.

The chain couples TRBV7-6 to TRBJ2-5, with a possible D match to TRBD2 (5 bases). Looked up from germline, CDR1 is SGHVS and CDR2 is FNYEAQ. This CDR3 region has 14 residues. The germline V and J ends were trimmed by 0 bases and 2 bases, with 7 bases remaining between them. In DNA, the CDR3 is TGTGCCAGCAGCTTAGCGGGAGCGCAAGAGACCCAGTACTTC. Translating gives CASSLAGAQETQYF.

The gene calls are TRBV6-1 and TRBJ1-6; no reliable D call. The V gene lost 3 bases and the J gene lost 7 bases, with 10 bases spanning the gap. The length of the CDR3 is 14 residues. Looked up from germline, CDR1 is MNHNS and CDR2 is SASEGT. The CDR3 loop reads CASSEAGRNSPLHF. In nucleotides, the CDR3 is TGTGCCAGCAGTGAGGCTGGGAGGAATTCACCCCTCCACTTT.

Concerning this clone itself: The CDR3 end shows no conserved phenylalanine or tryptophan, and so a read error is likely. No DNA is shown, since the ends of the CDR3 on it are uncertain; the CDR3 is the one TCRdb lists. The V gene is TRBV28, the J gene TRBJ1-2; the listed D gene, TRBD1, was not tested against the DNA. Including both end residues, the CDR3 is 13 amino acids long. The germline V gene encodes CDR1 MDHEN and CDR2 SYDVKM. The CDR3 protein is CASSSPGITGNFP.

In its sample, this clone was seen many times. The rearrangement joins TRBV5-4 to TRBJ1-3; D gene unclear. Germline CDR1 and CDR2: SGHNT and YYREEE (reference sequence). The V and J ends lost 4 bases and 4 bases respectively, with 15 bases between them. This CDR3 has 15 residues. CDR3 nucleotides: TGTGCCAGCAGCCGAGGAGGGTCGGCGGGAAACACCATATATTTT. This encodes CASSRGGSAGNTIYF.

This rearrangement joins TRBV30 to TRBJ1-2, with D possibly being TRBD1 (5 bases). This CDR3 contains 12 residues. Germline-derived CDR1 and CDR2 are GTSNPN and SVGIG (reference sequence). V lost 5 bases and J 4 bases, leaving 11 bases between the germline ends. CDR3: CAWGSTAYGYTF. As DNA, the CDR3 is TGTGCCTGGGGATCGACAGCCTATGGCTACACCTTC.

The table lists this clone with a count of one. The gene calls are TRBV7-3 and TRBJ2-6; 8 bases map to TRBD1. The V and J ends lost 5 bases and 4 bases, in that order; junction bases with no gene match: 4. This CDR3 comprises 15 residues. Germline V CDR1 and CDR2: SGHTA, FQGTGA. Written as DNA, the CDR3 is TGTGCCAGCAGCCCAGGGGGCGGAGGGGCCAACGTCCTGACTTTC. It yields the protein CASSPGGGGANVLTF.

The chain joins TRBV24-1 to TRBJ2-1, with 10 bases fitting TRBD2. This CDR3 has 15 amino acids. The germline CDR1 and CDR2 sequences are KGHDR and SFDVKD. Unmatched junction bases numbered 9, after V lost 5 bases and J lost 9 bases. CDR3 residues: CATSVGLAGVGEQFF. The CDR3 region has the DNA TGTGCCACCAGTGTTGGGCTAGCGGGAGTCGGTGAGCAGTTCTTC.

The chain carries TRBV3-1 (or the pseudogene TRBV3-2) and TRBJ2-7; weak D call: TRBD2 (6 bases). The germline V and J ends were trimmed by 1 base and 4 bases, with 11 bases remaining between them. The CDR3 runs to 14 residues. Germline V lookup: CDR1 LGHDT, CDR2 YNNKEL (reference sequence). The CDR3 sequence: CASSQGPGVYEQYF. CDR3 nucleotide sequence: TGTGCCAGCAGCCAAGGGCCGGGAGTTTACGAGCAGTACTTC.

The chain recombines TRBV6-5 with TRBJ1-1; D is unresolved. The V gene's germline CDR1 is MNHEY and CDR2 SVGAGI. The CDR3 length is 13 residues. Between the trimmed V and J ends, which lost 6 bases and 4 bases, there was a span of 12 bases. Here the CDR3 reads CASSPVLVTEAFF. CDR3 in DNA: TGTGCCAGCAGCCCGGTTTTAGTCACTGAAGCTTTCTTT.

The V call is TRBV6-5, the J call TRBJ1-2; 7 nucleotides align to TRBD1. V lost 8 bases and J lost 2; bases outside the gene matches: 11. The CDR3 loop spans 15 amino acids. The germline V gene encodes CDR1 MNHEY and CDR2 SVGAGI. The CDR3 region is CASLKRQGGNYGYTF. In DNA, the CDR3 is TGTGCCAGCCTGAAGAGGCAGGGGGGAAACTATGGCTACACCTTC.

The chain uses TRBV28 and TRBJ2-3; 12 bases are shared with TRBD2. V trimming: 6 bases; J trimming: 4 bases; junction bases outside the gene matches: 8. Germline V gene data show CDR1 as MDHEN and CDR2 as SYDVKM. CDR3 length: 16 amino acids. CDR3 nucleotides: TGTGCCAGCAGAGAGACTAGCGGGAGAGGGGCAGATACGCAGTATTTT. This gives the protein CASRETSGRGADTQYF.

This clone has a single count. V is TRBV7-2 and J is TRBJ2-5; TRBD2 matches 7 bases. Germline V gives CDR1 SGHTA, CDR2 FQGNSA. The CDR3 is 15 amino acids. The ends lost 4 bases at V and 4 bases at J; junction bases unmatched: 9. This CDR3 is CASSSTSGGGETQYF. DNA for the CDR3: TGTGCCAGCAGCTCGACTTCTGGGGGGGGAGAGACCCAGTACTTC.